The rows below give T cell receptor beta chains drawn from one sample of a study of CD8 T cells in Susac syndrome. Each CDR3 protein is one row after TCRdb ran MiXCR on the immunoSEQ multiplex PCR reads. The table shows approximately 100,000 distinct CDR3 sequences, with roughly 92% occurring only once. The sequenced sample was CD8+ T cells from PBMCs. The source is a human donor in good health. Each CDR3 is given with its conserved first and last residue. The D gene is left open where the match is weak. Size tells how often a clone was seen (once, few, many) or the class of an expanded clone, and some rows leave it out.

j_gene: TRBJ2-7
v_gene: TRBV4-1
abundance: .
d_gene: .
CDR3nt: TGCGCCAGCAGCCAAGTGGATAGCGGCGCCTACGAGCAGTACTTC
CDR3aa: CASSQVDSGAYEQYF

j_gene: TRBJ2-2
v_gene: TRBV7-3
abundance: .
d_gene: .
CDR3nt: TGTGCCAGCAGACAGGGGCGCGGCGGGGGGTACACCGGGGAGCTGTTTTTT
CDR3aa: CASRQGRGGGYTGELFF

j_gene: TRBJ1-2
v_gene: TRBV7-6
abundance: .
d_gene: TRBD1
CDR3nt: TGTGCCAGCAGTTTAGACAGGGTTGGGCTATATGGCTACACCTTC
CDR3aa: CASSLDRVGLYGYTF

j_gene: TRBJ1-1
v_gene: TRBV7-9
abundance: .
d_gene: .
CDR3nt: TGTGCCAGCGGCGCCCTTGAAGCTTTCTTT
CDR3aa: CASGALEAFF

j_gene: TRBJ1-1
v_gene: TRBV5-1
abundance: .
d_gene: .
CDR3nt: TGCGCCAGCAGCCAGACCCCCGAACTTGGGACTGAAGCTTTCTTT
CDR3aa: CASSQTPELGTEAFF

j_gene: TRBJ2-5
v_gene: TRBV7-9
abundance: .
d_gene: .
CDR3nt: TGTGCCAGCAGCCCCCCTTTGAGGCTGGGAGAGACCCAGTACTTC
CDR3aa: CASSPPLRLGETQYF

j_gene: TRBJ2-3
v_gene: TRBV5-4
abundance: .
d_gene: TRBD2
CDR3nt: TGTGCCTATGGACGGGGGGTCACAGATACGCAGTATTTT
CDR3aa: CAYGRGVTDTQYF

j_gene: TRBJ2-5
v_gene: TRBV29-1
abundance: few
d_gene: TRBD1
CDR3nt: TGCAGCGTGGGACAGGGAATGGAGACCCAGTACTTC
CDR3aa: CSVGQGMETQYF

j_gene: TRBJ2-5
v_gene: TRBV28
abundance: .
d_gene: TRBD1
CDR3nt: TGTGCCAGCAGTTTAGTTGGACAGGACCAAGAGACCCAGTACTTC
CDR3aa: CASSLVGQDQETQYF

j_gene: TRBJ1-4
v_gene: TRBV29-1
abundance: .
d_gene: .
CDR3nt: TGCAGCGTTAGACAGCTTAATGAAAAACTGTTTTTT
CDR3aa: CSVRQLNEKLFF

j_gene: TRBJ2-7
v_gene: TRBV20-1
abundance: .
d_gene: .
CDR3nt: TGCAGTGCTAGAGGGGACGCGGGCCTCTACGAGCAGTACTTC
CDR3aa: CSARGDAGLYEQYF

j_gene: TRBJ2-5
v_gene: TRBV20-1
abundance: .
d_gene: .
CDR3nt: TGCAGTGCTAGCCTGGACACAAGCCAAGAGACCCAGTACTTC
CDR3aa: CSASLDTSQETQYF

j_gene: TRBJ1-1
v_gene: TRBV18
abundance: .
d_gene: .
CDR3nt: TGTGCCAGCTCACCACGTAAGGGCCTGAACACTGAAGCTTTCTTT
CDR3aa: CASSPRKGLNTEAFF

j_gene: TRBJ2-1
v_gene: TRBV6-2/TRBV6-3
abundance: .
d_gene: TRBD2
CDR3nt: TGTGCCAGCACCGGAGCGGGGGGGTTAAATGAGCAGTTCTTC
CDR3aa: CASTGAGGLNEQFF

j_gene: TRBJ1-1
v_gene: TRBV27
abundance: .
d_gene: TRBD1
CDR3nt: TGTGCCAGCAGTTTGAACAGGGGGAACACTGAAGCTTTCTTT
CDR3aa: CASSLNRGNTEAFF

j_gene: TRBJ2-3
v_gene: TRBV6-5
abundance: once
d_gene: .
CDR3nt: TGTGCCAGCAGGACGCGATCGTGGAGCACAGATACGCAGTATTTT
CDR3aa: CASRTRSWSTDTQYF

j_gene: TRBJ2-2
v_gene: TRBV29-1
abundance: .
d_gene: TRBD1
CDR3nt: TGCAGCGTACGTACAGGGGGGAACACCGGGGAGCTGTTTTTT
CDR3aa: CSVRTGGNTGELFF

j_gene: TRBJ1-1
v_gene: TRBV10-3
abundance: .
d_gene: .
CDR3nt: TGTGCCCACCATTTTGACATGAACACTGAAGCTTTCTTT
CDR3aa: CAHHFDMNTEAFF

j_gene: TRBJ1-1
v_gene: TRBV7-9
abundance: .
d_gene: .
CDR3nt: TGTGCCAGCAGCTTTCAGCAGGGCACTGAAGCTTTCTTT
CDR3aa: CASSFQQGTEAFF

j_gene: TRBJ1-5
v_gene: TRBV4-3
abundance: .
d_gene: .
CDR3nt: TGCGCCAGCAGCCAAGATCCCAGGTCCGGTGGCGTTCAGCCCCAGCATTTT
CDR3aa: CASSQDPRSGGVQPQHF

j_gene: TRBJ2-3
v_gene: TRBV7-9
abundance: .
d_gene: .
CDR3nt: TGTGCCAGCAGCTCCAGCAGCTTGGATACGCAGTATTTT
CDR3aa: CASSSSSLDTQYF

j_gene: TRBJ2-7
v_gene: TRBV18
abundance: .
d_gene: .
CDR3nt: TGTGCCAGCTCACCCCCTGACACAGGGTATTACGAGCAGTACTTC
CDR3aa: CASSPPDTGYYEQYF